The clone carrying this T cell receptor beta chain was counted once. The antigen is not known. The source of the sample is a study of T cell responses to AZD1222 COVID-19 vaccine. About the research overall: Second doses were pooled across both intervals (about 4 or about 12 weeks). Study results and caveats: Regions left unmutated in variants are reportedly the target of nearly half of spike-specific TCRs. At 160-218 and 743-854, vaccine-associated CD4 TCRs were dominant, and they spanned spike.

The assay was immunoSEQ multiplex PCR, and TCRdb's table has in-frame clones only and misses some. The table shows 150,000 to 200,000 clones, with around 92% occurring only once. This CDR3 comprises 15 residues. Trimming removed 1 base from V and 8 bases from J; junction bases left unmatched: 7. Germline V gives CDR1 SGHTA, CDR2 FQGNSA. The specimen comprised peripheral blood, sampled on day 0 of AZD1222 vaccination. The sequence was collected from an adult in good health. The chain employs TRBV7-2 and TRBJ1-4; 7 nucleotides agree with TRBD1. This CDR3 is CASSLVRDRFEKLFF. DNA of the CDR3: TGTGCCAGCAGCTTAGTCCGGGACAGATTCGAAAAACTGTTTTTT.